This T cell receptor (beta chain) emerged from a study of CD8 T cells in ankylosing spondylitis. Germline-derived CDR1 and CDR2 are DFQATT and SNEGSKA (reference sequence). The germline V and J ends were trimmed by 5 bases and 4 bases, with 21 bases remaining between them. The CDR3 loop spans 15 amino acids. General study points: Characteristic of ankylosing spondylitis blood, it appeared, was a TCR beta motif comprising about eight highly homologous variants.

Using its own MiXCR run on the 5' RACE reads, TCRdb lists one record per CDR3 protein. The sample has hundreds of thousands of distinct CDR3 sequences, 10% to 15% seen once. This clonotype turned up a few times. Its target is not known. The sample consisted of blood, either unsorted or a sorted T cell fraction (not recorded which). This receptor was taken from a male donor with ankylosing spondylitis. The chain joins TRBV20-1 to TRBJ2-7; no firm D call. CDR3 DNA: TGCAGTGCTCCGAGCCTCGAAACGACCGCGTACGAGCAGTACTTC. Translation: CSAPSLETTAYEQYF.